This T cell receptor beta chain was retrieved from a study of T cell repertoires in cytomegalovirus infection. Across the whole study: CMV infection plus the matching HLA type was flagged by public TCR beta signatures.

Per germline, CDR1 SGHTA and CDR2 FQGTGA. CDR3 length equals 16 residues. Deletions cut 0 bases from V and 6 bases from J, with 14 bases between. From the reads, TCRdb called clonotypes with MiXCR, one entry per CDR3 protein. The sample has some 450,000 distinct CDR3 sequences; approximately 32% are singletons. Whole-study results and caveats: Carriage of CMV together with the relevant HLA was identifiable through cumulative public TCR beta family frequency. Across the ex vivo response, the dominant clonotypes were HLA-C-restricted CMV-specific TCR beta clonotypes.

On this clonotype: Antigen: not known.

The sequence was collected from a human donor in good health (CMV status not recorded). Some clones in this sample may be carry-over from other donors' samples. Sequencing was performed on PBMCs. This chain links TRBV7-3 with TRBJ2-2; a possible D gene is TRBD1 (5 bases). The CDR3 loop is CASSLTSGIGAGELFF. The CDR3 DNA reads as TGTGCCAGCAGCTTAACATCAGGGATCGGAGCCGGGGAGCTGTTTTTT.